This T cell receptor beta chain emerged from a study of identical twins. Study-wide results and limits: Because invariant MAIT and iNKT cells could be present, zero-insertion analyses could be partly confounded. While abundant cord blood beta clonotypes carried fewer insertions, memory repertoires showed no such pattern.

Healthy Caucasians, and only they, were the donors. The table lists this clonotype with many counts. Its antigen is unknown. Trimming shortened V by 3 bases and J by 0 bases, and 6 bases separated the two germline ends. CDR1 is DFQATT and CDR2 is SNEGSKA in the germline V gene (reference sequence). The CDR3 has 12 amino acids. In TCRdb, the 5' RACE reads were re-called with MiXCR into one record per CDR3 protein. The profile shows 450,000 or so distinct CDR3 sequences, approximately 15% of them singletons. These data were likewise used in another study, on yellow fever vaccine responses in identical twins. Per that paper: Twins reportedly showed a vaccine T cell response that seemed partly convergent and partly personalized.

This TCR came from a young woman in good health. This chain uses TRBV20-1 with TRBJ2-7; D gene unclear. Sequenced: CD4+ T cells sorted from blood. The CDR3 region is CSASYYSYEQYF. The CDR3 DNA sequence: TGCAGTGCTAGTTATTACTCCTACGAGCAGTACTTC.